The entry that follows covers one T cell receptor (beta chain) sequence. Its target is not known. The data originate from a study of cytomegalovirus exposure and HLA in healthy donors. Study observations and caveats: The classifier reportedly diagnosed cytomegalovirus status with high sensitivity and specificity.

It was with 60 Vbeta and 13 Jbeta primers that the PCR ran. Sequencing was performed with immunoSEQ multiplex PCR; in TCRdb, only in-frame clones are kept and a portion is missing. The sample has 90,000 to 120,000 clones; about 74% are singletons. V was clipped by 6 bases and J by 3 bases; unmatched bases: 4. This CDR3 has 13 residues. Germline assignment: CDR1 SNHLY and CDR2 FYNNEI. The source of this sequence is a middle-aged woman in good health and CMV-seropositive. The material sequenced was PBMCs. The V call is TRBV2, the J call TRBJ1-1; 7 positions agree with TRBD1. The CDR3 reads CASRDRSDTEAFF. The CDR3 region has the DNA TGTGCCAGCAGGGACAGGTCGGACACTGAAGCTTTCTTT.